One T cell receptor beta chain is described in this entry. Its cognate antigen is unknown. This entry belongs to a study of T cell responses to AZD1222 COVID-19 vaccine. Measured with immunoSEQ multiplex PCR; TCRdb has only the in-frame clones, and not every one. This table has about 75,000 clones, more than 70% appearing once. Study-wide findings and caveats: Clonal diversity was possibly underestimated, and the donors were mostly white British, with more females.

The germline gives CDR1 MNHEY, CDR2 SMNVEV (reference sequence). The V and J ends lost 0 bases and 1 base respectively, with 6 bases between them. The length of the CDR3 is 14 residues. Sequences were derived from peripheral blood, sampled 28 days after the second dose of the MenACWY control vaccine. The sequence was obtained from an adult who received the MenACWY meningococcal vaccine as a control. The J gene is TRBJ1-1, the V gene TRBV27, with no clear D. The CDR3 sequence: CASSLSWKNTEAFF. The CDR3 DNA reads TGTGCCAGCAGTTTATCTTGGAAGAACACTGAAGCTTTCTTT.